Here is one TCR beta chain with its context. As yet, its antigen is unknown. Primers for the PCR totalled 60 Vbeta and 13 Jbeta. Clones were sequenced by immunoSEQ multiplex PCR, and TCRdb holds only the in-frame ones, with some missing. This table holds fewer than 200,000 clones, approximately 79% found once. This sample was taken from a study of cytomegalovirus exposure and HLA in healthy donors. Study-wide background: As an earlier analysis found, 150 million to 200 million T cells yielded 100 million to 130 million unique TCR beta sequences. Study-wide results and caveats: In a later analysis, at a false discovery rate of 0.05, 16,951 TCR beta sequences matched HLA alleles. Cytomegalovirus association was assigned to about 180 TCR beta chains.

The CDR3 has 15 amino acids. Germline V gives CDR1 SGDLS, CDR2 YYNGEE. The V gene lost 0 bases and the J gene lost 4 bases, with 12 bases spanning the gap. Whereas donors were nominally healthy upon sampling, unrecorded immune exposures were probable. The gene calls are TRBV9 and TRBJ2-3, with D maybe TRBD2 (6 bases). The receptor was isolated from a man aged 60 to 75 in good health and CMV-seronegative. Sequencing used PBMCs. The CDR3 nucleotides are TGTGCCAGCAGCGTAGCTGGCGGGGCAGCAGATACGCAGTATTTT. This gives the protein CASSVAGGAADTQYF.